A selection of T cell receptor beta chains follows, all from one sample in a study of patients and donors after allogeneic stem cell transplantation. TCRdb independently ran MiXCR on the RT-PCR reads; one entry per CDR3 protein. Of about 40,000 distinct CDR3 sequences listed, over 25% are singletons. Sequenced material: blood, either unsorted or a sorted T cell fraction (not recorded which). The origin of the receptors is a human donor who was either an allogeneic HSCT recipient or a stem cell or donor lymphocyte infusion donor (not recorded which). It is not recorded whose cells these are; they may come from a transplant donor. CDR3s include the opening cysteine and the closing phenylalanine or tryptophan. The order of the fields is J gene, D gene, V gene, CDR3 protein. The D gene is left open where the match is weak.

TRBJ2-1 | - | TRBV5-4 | CASSLRDRYNEQFF
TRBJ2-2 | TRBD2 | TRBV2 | CAAAGDSGSLGELFF
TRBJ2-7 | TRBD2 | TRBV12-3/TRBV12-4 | CASSFLRGASYEQYF
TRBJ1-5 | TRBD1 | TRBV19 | CASSIGQGRNQPQHF
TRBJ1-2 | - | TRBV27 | CASSLRQHNYGYTF
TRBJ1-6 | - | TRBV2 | CASKTDGYNSPLHF
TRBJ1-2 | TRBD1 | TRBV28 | CASSFADRASNYGYTF
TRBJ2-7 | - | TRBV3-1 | CASSQEGGKYEQYF
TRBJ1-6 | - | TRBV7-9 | CAVSLASPLHF
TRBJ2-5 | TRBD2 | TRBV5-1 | CASSLGTTPETQYF
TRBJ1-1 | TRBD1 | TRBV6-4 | CASSDSGQGTEAFF
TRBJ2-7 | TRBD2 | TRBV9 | CASSVTSGRSYEQYF
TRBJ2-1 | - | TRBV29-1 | CSSQYNEQFF
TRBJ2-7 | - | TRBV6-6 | CASSYSRDSYEQYF
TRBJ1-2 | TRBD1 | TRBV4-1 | CASSQAGQGNYGYTF
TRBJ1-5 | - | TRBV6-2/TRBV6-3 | CASSYFGQPQHF
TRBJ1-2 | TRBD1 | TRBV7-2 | CASSLVGTAARSNYGYTF
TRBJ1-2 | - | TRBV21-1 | CASSKLGTGNYGYTF
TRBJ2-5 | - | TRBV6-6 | CAGGVGETQYF
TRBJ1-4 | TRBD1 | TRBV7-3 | CASSRTGGWSEKLFF
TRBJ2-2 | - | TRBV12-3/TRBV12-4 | CASSRTGTGELFF
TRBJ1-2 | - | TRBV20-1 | CSASSPNFRSNGYTF
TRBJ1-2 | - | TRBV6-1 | CASSENGGYTF
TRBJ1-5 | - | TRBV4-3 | CASSPQGNNQPQHF
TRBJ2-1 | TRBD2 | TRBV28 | CASSPWLASGRRGEQFF
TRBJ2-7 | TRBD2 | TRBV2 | CASGLLAGDSSVF
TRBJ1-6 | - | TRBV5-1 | CASSLASNSPLHF
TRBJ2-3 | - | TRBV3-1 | CASSRVGVDTQYF
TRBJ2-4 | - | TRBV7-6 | CASSPLYRAGKNIQYF
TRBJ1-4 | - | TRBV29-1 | CSVGTLTEKLFF
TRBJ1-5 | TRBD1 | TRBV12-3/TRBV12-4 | CASSLSGTGGNQPQHF
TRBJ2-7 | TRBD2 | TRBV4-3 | CASSQDPGSGLYEQYF
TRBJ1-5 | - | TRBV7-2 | CASTSGTHQPQHF
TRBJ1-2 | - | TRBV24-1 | CATSDFPGQDYGYTF
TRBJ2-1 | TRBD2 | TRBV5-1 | CASSGLAGGPAFF
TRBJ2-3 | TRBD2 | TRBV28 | CASSLTGTSGKECTDTQYF
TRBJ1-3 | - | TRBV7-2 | CASSLVSAGAGNTIYF
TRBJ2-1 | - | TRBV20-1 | CSASWTEGNEQFF
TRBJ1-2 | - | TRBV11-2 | CASSLVAANYGYTF